The T cell receptor (beta chain) described here comes from a study of blood T cell repertoires in COVID-19. Looking at the study overall: There were acute and convalescent COVID-19 samples, and they came from the United States, Italy and Spain.

Some clones are missing from TCRdb's copy, which holds only in-frame ones; the method was immunoSEQ multiplex PCR. The sample has hundreds of thousands of clones, 60% to 75% seen once. The sample was peripheral blood. This TCR came from a woman at least 80 years old with acute or convalescent COVID-19.

The CDR3 DNA follows: TGTGCCAGCAGTTACTCGAGACAGGGTAGAGATACGCAGTATTTT. Translating it yields CASSYSRQGRDTQYF. The rearrangement joins TRBV6-5 to TRBJ2-3; 7 bases line up with TRBD1. Germline V gene data show CDR1 as MNHEY and CDR2 as SVGAGI. The CDR3 runs 15 residues. V lost 0 bases and J lost 5; bases outside the gene matches: 5.